A selection of T cell receptor beta chains follows, all from one sample in a study of T cells after yellow fever vaccination. TCRdb redid the calling of the 5' RACE reads with MiXCR, one entry per CDR3 protein. The sample carries some 250,000 distinct CDR3 sequences, approximately 3.6% recorded once. The starting material was PBMCs, obtained 15 days after the yellow fever booster vaccination. The origin of the receptors is a man aged 18 to 29 who received the YFV17D yellow fever vaccine. Both conserved end residues are part of each CDR3. D genes are given only for firm matches. Only part of the rows carry a size: once, few, many, or a class if the clone is expanded.

j_gene	abundance	v_gene	d_gene	CDR3nt	CDR3aa
TRBJ1-4	NA	TRBV7-9	NA	TGTGCCAGCAGCTTACCAGGGAGTAATGAAAAACTGTTTTTT	CASSLPGSNEKLFF
TRBJ2-7	few	TRBV5-4	TRBD2	TGTGCCAGCAGCAAGGGACTAGAATACGAGCAGTACTTC	CASSKGLEYEQYF
TRBJ2-3	many	TRBV7-2	NA	TGTGCCAGCAGCCCCGGGTCAGCTAGCACAGATACGCAGTATTTT	CASSPGSASTDTQYF
TRBJ1-1	many	TRBV18	NA	TGTGCCAGCTCACGCACCCCCTCCGGGACATTGAACACTGAAGCTTTCTTT	CASSRTPSGTLNTEAFF
TRBJ1-2	many	TRBV7-9	NA	TGTGCCAGCAGCTTTCGAGACGGCTATGGCTACACCTTC	CASSFRDGYGYTF
TRBJ2-1	many	TRBV5-1	NA	TGCGCCAGCCAGGGTAAATTTAGACTCAATGAGCAGTTCTTC	CASQGKFRLNEQFF
TRBJ1-2	many	TRBV20-1	TRBD1	TGCAGTGCTAGAGATTTGGGGGACAGGGTCTATGGCTACACCTTC	CSARDLGDRVYGYTF
TRBJ2-5	NA	TRBV7-9	TRBD1	TGTGCCAGCTCAGACAGGGAAGAGACCCAGTACTTC	CASSDREETQYF
TRBJ2-1	many	TRBV2	NA	TGTGCCAGCAGCCGCCCGCCGGGGAGCTCCTACAATGAGCAGTTCTTC	CASSRPPGSSYNEQFF
TRBJ1-2	many	TRBV5-1	NA	TGCGCCAGCAGCTTGGGGCCAGGCAACTATGGCTACACCTTC	CASSLGPGNYGYTF
TRBJ1-2	many	TRBV6-5	TRBD1	TGTGCCAGCAGCGGGGGGGACAGGGGGAGATATGGCTACACCTTC	CASSGGDRGRYGYTF
TRBJ1-2	many	TRBV6-2/TRBV6-3	NA	TGTGCCAGCCGAGTGACTGACAGGAGCTACACCTTC	CASRVTDRSYTF
TRBJ2-2	many	TRBV10-3	TRBD1	TGTGCCATCAGTTTTAGACAGGGGGCGAACACCGGGGAGCTGTTTTTT	CAISFRQGANTGELFF
TRBJ2-5	many	TRBV25-1	NA	TGTGCCAGCAGTGAAAATGAAGAGACCCAGTACTTC	CASSENEETQYF
TRBJ1-5	many	TRBV4-3	NA	TGCGCCAGCGCCTCCGGGGAGGGAACGGGGCCCCAGCATTTT	CASASGEGTGPQHF
TRBJ2-5	many	TRBV7-2	TRBD2	TGTGCCAGCAGCTTAGAGGGCGGGGGACGGACGGAGACCCAGTACTTC	CASSLEGGGRTETQYF
TRBJ2-1	many	TRBV7-3	NA	TGTGCCAGCAGCTTAACTACATACAATGAGCAGTTCTTC	CASSLTTYNEQFF
TRBJ2-5	NA	TRBV29-1	NA	TGCAGCGTCCGACGGAAAGAGACCCAGTACTTC	CSVRRKETQYF
TRBJ2-4	many	TRBV2	NA	TGTGCCAGCAGGCCGGCTAGTGCAGGAAACATTCAGTACTTC	CASRPASAGNIQYF
TRBJ2-7	many	TRBV15	NA	TGTGCCACCGGCCAACCTGGGATGGAGGAGCAGTACTTC	CATGQPGMEEQYF
TRBJ2-7	many	TRBV2	NA	TGTGCCAGCAGTGAAGCTGCCGACGGGATGGCTCTCAAGCTCTGGGGGCAGTACTTC	CASSEAADGMALKLWGQYF
TRBJ2-3	many	TRBV20-1	TRBD2	TGCAGTGCTAGACTAGCGGGGAGTAGCGATACGCAGTATTTT	CSARLAGSSDTQYF
TRBJ2-3	many	TRBV7-2	NA	TGTGCCAGCAGCCCCCGACGTGGGCGTACGGCCACAGATACGCAGTATTTT	CASSPRRGRTATDTQYF
TRBJ2-1	many	TRBV5-1	NA	TGCGCCAGCAGCGAGAGGACTGACAGCTCCTACAATGAGCAGTTCTTC	CASSERTDSSYNEQFF
TRBJ1-5	many	TRBV5-1	NA	TGCGCCAGCAGCTTGGAAGGGAAGGACCAGCCCCAGCATTTT	CASSLEGKDQPQHF
TRBJ2-1	many	TRBV7-3	TRBD2	TGTGCCAGCAGCCGGGGGGGAAGCTCCTACAATGAGCAGTTCTTC	CASSRGGSSYNEQFF
TRBJ1-2	many	TRBV6-6	TRBD1	TGTGCCAGCAGTTATGACGAGGGGGCATATGGCTACACCTTC	CASSYDEGAYGYTF
TRBJ2-3	many	TRBV10-3	NA	TGTGCCATCAGTGACGGGACCCTGACCAATACGCAGTATTTT	CAISDGTLTNTQYF
TRBJ1-5	many	TRBV7-2	NA	TGTGCCAGCAGCTTAAGCATCGATCAGCCCCAGCATTTT	CASSLSIDQPQHF
TRBJ1-1	many	TRBV20-1	NA	TGCAGTGCTAGTGGTAACAGGGTGGGCACTGAAGCTTTCTTT	CSASGNRVGTEAFF
TRBJ1-3	many	TRBV18	NA	TGTGCCAGCTCACGTGGGTCCGGGGACGGAAACACCATATATTTT	CASSRGSGDGNTIYF
TRBJ2-1	many	TRBV5-1	TRBD2	TGCGCCAGCAGCGCCCCGGTCGGGGCTAGCGGGTACAATGAGCAGTTCTTC	CASSAPVGASGYNEQFF
TRBJ2-3	many	TRBV5-1	NA	TGCGCCAGCAGCTTGGAGGGGAGACCTGGCACAGATACGCAGTATTTT	CASSLEGRPGTDTQYF